One and the same sample provided the 2 T cell receptor beta chains below, sequenced in a study of cytomegalovirus exposure and HLA in healthy donors. In the PCR, 60 Vbeta and 13 Jbeta primers were used. TCRdb's copy holds only in-frame clones and misses some; the assay was immunoSEQ multiplex PCR. Among 150,000 to 200,000 clones listed, approximately 80% were seen once. Specimen: PBMCs. The receptor set was obtained from a middle-aged woman in good health and CMV-seropositive.

This sequence joins TRBV6-5 and TRBJ1-1, with D unclear. The CDR3 sequence is 15 residues long. V gave up 5 bases and J gave up 6 bases, with 19 bases separating them. Germline CDR1 MNHEY, CDR2 SVGAGI. The CDR3 sequence is CASSPAGRRRAEAFF. The CDR3 DNA follows: TGTGCCAGCAGTCCGGCCGGGAGGAGAAGGGCTGAAGCTTTCTTT.

CDR3 bases: TGTGCCAGCAGCTGGAGACAGGTCTCTGGGAGAAACACTGAAGCTTTCTTT. Protein sequence: CASSWRQVSGRNTEAFF. The rearrangement links TRBV7-2 to TRBJ1-1, with D possibly TRBD1 on 6 matching bases. Germline CDR1 and CDR2: SGHTA and FQGNSA. This CDR3 comprises 17 residues. Between the trimmed V and J ends, which lost 4 bases and 2 bases, there was a span of 20 bases.